One and the same sample provided the 2 T cell receptor beta chains below, sequenced in a study of blood T cell repertoires in COVID-19. Here immunoSEQ multiplex PCR was the method, and the copy in TCRdb shows in-frame clones only, minus some. Counted here are about 140,000 clones, about 85% occurring once; the ten biggest clones make up around 1.4%. The source material was peripheral blood. The origin of the receptors is a human donor in a cohort sampled during active COVID-19.

V and J are TRBV9 and TRBJ2-1; 9 bases match TRBD2. CDR1 and CDR2 (germline): SGDLS, YYNGEE. The CDR3 is 15 residues long. The V gene end was trimmed by 3 bases and the J gene end by 3 bases; junction bases not matched to a gene: 4. In DNA, the CDR3 is TGTGCCAGCAGCGCTAGGACTAGCGTCTACAATGAGCAGTTCTTC. Its protein product is CASSARTSVYNEQFF. Filled out from reference TRBV9 and TRBJ2-1, the complete variable domain reads DSGVTQTPKHLITATGQRVTLRCSPRSGDLSVYWYQQSLDQGLQFLIQYYNGEERAKGNILERFSAQQFPDLHSELNLSSLELGDSALYFCASSARTSVYNEQFFGPGTRLTVL.

The V call is TRBV7-3, the J call TRBJ2-3, with TRBD1 as a possible D gene (6 bases). The V end was cut by 2 bases, the J end by 2 bases, with 8 bases between. From germline, CDR1 is SGHTA and CDR2 FQGTGA. The CDR3 totals 14 residues. CDR3 loop: CASSLYRDTDTQYF. The CDR3 DNA is TGTGCCAGCAGCTTATACAGGGACACAGATACGCAGTATTTT.